This T cell receptor (beta chain) was sequenced during a study of blood T cell repertoires in COVID-19. Study summary: Acute and convalescent COVID-19 samples came from the United States, Italy and Spain. T cells, B-cell-depleted T cells, or PBMCs provided the cDNA or gDNA that served as material.

In germline, CDR1 is SEHNR, CDR2 FQNEAQ (reference sequence). This CDR3 is built from 14 residues. Trimming cost V 2 bases and J 5 bases, with 12 bases left between them. Per the original data handling: Researchers report that nucleated cell counts were estimated from reference gene primer amplification. Here immunoSEQ multiplex PCR was the method, and the copy in TCRdb shows in-frame clones only, minus some. V and J calls plus clone size are reproduced from that table; the DNA served to infer D and trimming. The sample shows hundreds of thousands of clones, about four fifths of them seen only once. Sample: peripheral blood. This sequence joins TRBV7-9 and TRBJ1-1; the D gene is possibly TRBD1 (6 bases). This sequence originates from a man of 80 years or more with acute or convalescent COVID-19. The CDR3 sequence is CASSLLGARTEAFF. The CDR3, as DNA: TGTGCCAGCAGCTTATTGGGGGCGCGGACTGAAGCTTTCTTT.